The 17 T cell receptor beta chains below were found in one sample sequenced in a study of regulatory T cells in long-lasting Graves disease. Time point of the sample: newly diagnosed GD, antithyroid drugs for less than 3 months. RNA isolated from PBMCs was used to make the TCR library. Sequencing libraries for TCR beta were prepared with iRepertoire HTBI primers and Arm-PCR of CDR3 regions. One entry per CDR3 protein, called by TCRdb with MiXCR from the multiplex PCR reads. The table records 450,000 to 500,000 distinct CDR3 sequences, around 15% of them present only once. The same sample was also used in a study of T cells in Graves' hyperthyroidism and ophthalmopathy.

Source: peripheral blood mononuclear cells (PBMCs), taken at new diagnosis, from a patient treated with antithyroid drugs. Receptor source: a man between 40 and 49 years old with Graves disease.

This clonotype was found a few times. A much larger clone differs from this one at a single base, so this may be a read error. This chain uses TRBV30 with TRBJ2-7; no definite D call. The CDR3 has 15 amino acids. The germline gives CDR1 GTSNPN, CDR2 SVGIG (reference sequence). This CDR3 is CAWSVVPVFSYELYF. CDR3 DNA sequence: TGTGCCTGGAGTGTAGTGCCAGTGTTCTCCTACGAGCTGTACTTC.

There are a few counts of this clonotype. CDR3 protein: CATSESGSSGNTIYF. The CDR3 nucleotides are TGTGCCACCAGTGAGTCAGGCTCGTCTGGAAACACCATATATTTT. This sequence joins TRBV24-1 and TRBJ1-3; unclear D gene. Trimming removed 4 bases at V and 1 base at J, with 10 bases between. Germline V lookup: CDR1 KGHDR, CDR2 SFDVKD. The CDR3 covers 15 residues.

In its sample, this clonotype was seen a few times. The chain combines TRBV19 with TRBJ1-2; maybe TRBD1 (5 bases). The CDR3 covers 14 residues. CDR1 is LNHDA, CDR2 SQIVND, per germline (reference sequence). Trimming removed 4 bases from V and 4 bases from J, with 13 bases in between. CDR3 region: CASSKGTEVYGYTF. CDR3 nucleotides: TGTGCCAGTAGTAAGGGGACCGAAGTCTATGGCTACACCTTC.

This clonotype was found a few times. This chain connects TRBV29-1 to TRBJ2-7; no firm D call. The CDR3 loop spans 15 amino acids. The V end lost 0 bases, the J end lost 1 base, and 13 bases lay between the germline ends. Germline assignment: CDR1 SQVTM and CDR2 ANQGSEA. The CDR3 reads CSVEDRRDFSYEQYF. CDR3 in DNA: TGCAGCGTTGAAGATCGAAGGGATTTTTCCTACGAGCAGTACTTC.

The chain couples TRBV27 to TRBJ1-2; D perhaps matches TRBD1 (6 bases). V dropped 8 bases and J dropped 5 bases, with 15 bases sitting between them. Germline-derived CDR1 and CDR2 are MNHEY and SMNVEV (reference sequence). CDR3 length: 13 amino acids. The CDR3 DNA reads TGTGCCAGCGGGCCAGGGGCGGGGTATGGCTACACCTTC. Translated, it gives CASGPGAGYGYTF.

This clonotype was observed many times. The genes are TRBV6-1 and TRBJ1-1; D not certain. Germline V gene data show CDR1 as MNHNS and CDR2 as SASEGT. V was cut by 6 bases and J by 6 bases, with 8 bases left in between. The CDR3 sequence is 11 residues long. CDR3 in DNA: TGTGCCAGCAGGGGGATTTCTGAAGCTTTCTTT. It yields the protein CASRGISEAFF.

This clonotype has a count of ten or more. The rearrangement links TRBV11-2 to TRBJ2-5; the D is unclear. Trimming stripped 2 bases from V and 1 base from J, with 5 bases between. Germline CDR1 and CDR2: SGHAT and FQNNGV. The CDR3 totals 13 residues. CDR3: CASSLRPQETQYF. DNA of the CDR3: TGTGCCAGCAGCTTAAGGCCCCAAGAGACCCAGTACTTC.

On this clonotype: A far larger clone is one nucleotide away, so this likely arose from a read error. Because the CDR3 is missing its conserved closing phenylalanine or tryptophan, this is likely a read error. The CDR3 reads CASSLAGGSTDTQYS. Written as DNA, the CDR3 is TGTGCCAGCAGTTTAGCGGGAGGGAGCACAGATACGCAGTATTCT. V is TRBV12-3 or TRBV12-4 and J is TRBJ2-3; 7 positions agree with TRBD2. V lost 0 bases to trimming and J lost 0 bases; unmatched junction nucleotides: 0. The CDR3 is 15 residues long.

About this clonotype itself: A much larger clone lies one base from this, so it may be a read error. This chain joins TRBV20-1 and TRBJ2-7, with TRBD2 identical over 12 bases. Losses at the gene ends were 4 bases for V and 7 bases for J; bases not matched to a gene: 11. The CDR3 sequence is 15 residues long. Germline loops: CDR1 DFQATT, CDR2 SNEGSKA (reference sequence). The CDR3 reads CSAMPSGRALVEQYF. The CDR3 DNA reads as TGCAGTGCTATGCCTAGCGGGAGGGCCCTCGTTGAGCAGTACTTC.

This clonotype was counted many times. This chain joins TRBV12-3 or TRBV12-4 and TRBJ1-2; D unclear. Trimming stripped 2 bases from V and 3 bases from J, with 10 bases between. The CDR3 consists of 14 residues. The CDR3 region is CASSLPGPYYGYTF. CDR3 sequence (DNA): TGTGCCAGCAGTTTACCAGGACCCTACTATGGCTACACCTTC.

The V call is TRBV27, the J call TRBJ2-5; 11 bases align to TRBD2. The V gene's germline CDR1 is MNHEY and CDR2 SMNVEV (reference sequence). The CDR3 contains 13 residues. J was trimmed by 7 bases and V by 7 bases; bases with no gene match: 5. The CDR3 sequence is CASKAGTSGTQYF. In nucleotides, the CDR3 is TGTGCCAGCAAAGCCGGGACTAGCGGGACCCAGTACTTC.

The table lists this clonotype with many counts. The chain employs TRBV5-5 and TRBJ1-5; a possible D gene is TRBD1 (5 bases). CDR1 and CDR2 from the germline V gene are SGHKS and YYEKEE (reference sequence). V lost 3 bases to trimming and J lost 6 bases, with 10 bases between them. CDR3 length: 13 amino acids. In DNA, the CDR3 is TGTGCCAGCAGCTCGGACACAGTTCAGCCCCAGCATTTT. It yields the protein CASSSDTVQPQHF.

This clonotype was counted ten times or more. The gene calls are TRBV12-3 or TRBV12-4 and TRBJ2-1, with 11 bases fitting TRBD2. The CDR3 covers 14 residues. V lost 5 bases, J lost 9 bases, and 6 bases stayed unmatched. CDR3 bases: TGTGCCAGCAGTAAAGGACTAGCGGGCACTGAGCAGTTCTTC. Its protein is CASSKGLAGTEQFF.

This clonotype has a single count. With only one base between it and a far larger clone, this is likely a read error. This chain links TRBV30 with TRBJ2-5; the D is unclear. The J call may not be correct, given that the DNA end is closer to TRBJ2-1. CDR1 is GTSNPN and CDR2 is SVGIG in the germline V gene (reference sequence). The CDR3 totals 11 residues. CDR3 DNA sequence: TGTGCCTGGAGTTCATGGGGTGAGCAGTTCTTC. Translated, it gives CAWSSWGEQFF.

In its sample, this clonotype was seen a few times. The chain employs TRBV29-1 and TRBJ2-7; unclear D gene. The ends were cut back, 4 bases at V and 2 bases at J, with 12 bases in the middle. Germline CDR1 is SQVTM and CDR2 is ANQGSEA. The CDR3 is 13 amino acids. The CDR3 loop reads CSVAFDGAYEQYF. DNA of the CDR3: TGCAGCGTTGCCTTTGATGGGGCCTACGAGCAGTACTTC.

This clonotype was seen more than once but under ten times. V and J are TRBV3-1 and TRBJ2-1; D uncertain. The J call is doubtful: the DNA matches TRBJ2-5 better. In germline, CDR1 is LGHDT, CDR2 YNNKEL (reference sequence). The CDR3 runs to 15 residues. The CDR3 here is CASSQMVPNGETQYF. The CDR3, as DNA: TGTGCCAGCAGCCAAATGGTACCTAATGGGGAGACCCAGTACTTC.

This clonotype was seen a few times. The junction departs from the called germline gene at one end, perhaps through a read error. The V call is TRBV5-1, the J call TRBJ2-3; 8 bases are a match to TRBD2. The germline V gene encodes CDR1 SGHRS and CDR2 YFSETQ. This CDR3 is 18 amino acids long. CDR3 sequence (DNA): TGCGTCAGCAGCCCCGGACTAGCTCGGGGGGAGAGCACAGATACGCAGTATTTT. Translating it yields CVSSPGLARGESTDTQYF.